Below, 7 T cell receptor beta chains from the same sample are listed, as sequenced in a study of blood T cells in healthy people across ages. Then a second PCR, running roughly 7 to 11 cycles, was carried out with a sample-barcoded 5' primer and a J-beta primer mix. TCRdb fed the 5' RACE reads into MiXCR, producing one record per CDR3 protein. Here the sample spans approximately 780,000 distinct CDR3 sequences, roughly 24% being singletons. Another study also made use of these data, one on T cells of mothers and their children.

Material for sequencing was blood. The receptor source for this set is a boy aged 10-17 years in good health.

This clonotype was seen a handful of times. The rearrangement links TRBV7-9 to TRBJ2-5, with TRBD2 matching over 7 bases. The CDR3 sequence is 14 residues long. The V gene end was trimmed by 5 bases and the J gene end by 5 bases; junction bases not matched to a gene: 8. Germline V gene data show CDR1 as SEHNR and CDR2 as FQNEAQ (reference sequence). The CDR3 region is CASSLAGVEETQYF. The CDR3, as DNA: TGTGCCAGCAGCCTCGCGGGGGTTGAGGAGACCCAGTACTTC.

This clonotype turned up a few times. The chain uses TRBV10-1 and TRBJ1-3; D gene unclear. Trimming shortened V by 3 bases and J by 2 bases, and 11 bases separated the two germline ends. CDR1 is WNHNN and CDR2 is SYGVQD in the germline V gene (reference sequence). This CDR3 region has 15 residues. The CDR3 DNA reads TGCGCCAGCAGTGATACGTCCCTCCCTGGAAACACCATATATTTT. It translates to CASSDTSLPGNTIYF.

The V gene is TRBV6-5, the J gene TRBJ1-1; no definite D call. This CDR3 spans 15 amino acids. The germline gives CDR1 MNHEY, CDR2 SVGAGI. V lost 8 bases to trimming and J lost 0 bases, with 16 bases between them. CDR3 sequence: CASFISSRMNTEAFF. CDR3 coding DNA: TGTGCCAGCTTTATTAGCTCGCGTATGAACACTGAAGCTTTCTTT.

This clonotype turned up a few times. The V and J genes are TRBV6-5 and TRBJ1-2; D uncertain. Trimming shortened V by 7 bases and J by 6 bases, and 15 bases separated the two germline ends. The CDR3 totals 13 residues. Germline-derived CDR1 and CDR2 are MNHEY and SVGAGI. As DNA, the CDR3 is TGTGCCAGCATTCCAGGATCCCATGATGGCTACACCTTC. It codes for CASIPGSHDGYTF.

The chain links TRBV4-3 to TRBJ2-1; perhaps TRBD1 as D (6 bases). The ends were cut back, 1 base at V and 8 bases at J, with 9 bases in the middle. Germline V gives CDR1 LGHNA, CDR2 YSLEER. The CDR3 sequence is 13 residues long. The CDR3 loop is CASSQAGEHEQFF. The CDR3 DNA reads as TGCGCCAGCAGCCAAGCAGGGGAGCATGAGCAGTTCTTC.

V gene TRBV13 combines with J gene TRBJ1-4; D possibly corresponds to TRBD1 (5 bases). The CDR3 loop spans 14 amino acids. The ends were cut back, 5 bases at V and 4 bases at J, with 11 bases in the middle. CDR1 is PRHDT, CDR2 FYEKMQ, per germline (reference sequence). CDR3 region: CASSEGLINEKLFF. CDR3 DNA sequence: TGTGCCAGCAGCGAGGGACTGATTAATGAAAAACTGTTTTTT.

DNA of the CDR3: TGTGCCAGCAGCCCCGAGGGTTACCGTGGGGAGATCCAAGAGACCCAGTACTTC. Translating it yields CASSPEGYRGEIQETQYF. V usage is TRBV4-2 and J usage is TRBJ2-5, with D possibly TRBD2 on 5 matching bases. Germline values: CDR1 LGHNA, CDR2 YNFKEQ. The V end was cut by 4 bases, the J end by 1 base, with 22 bases between. This CDR3 is built from 18 residues.